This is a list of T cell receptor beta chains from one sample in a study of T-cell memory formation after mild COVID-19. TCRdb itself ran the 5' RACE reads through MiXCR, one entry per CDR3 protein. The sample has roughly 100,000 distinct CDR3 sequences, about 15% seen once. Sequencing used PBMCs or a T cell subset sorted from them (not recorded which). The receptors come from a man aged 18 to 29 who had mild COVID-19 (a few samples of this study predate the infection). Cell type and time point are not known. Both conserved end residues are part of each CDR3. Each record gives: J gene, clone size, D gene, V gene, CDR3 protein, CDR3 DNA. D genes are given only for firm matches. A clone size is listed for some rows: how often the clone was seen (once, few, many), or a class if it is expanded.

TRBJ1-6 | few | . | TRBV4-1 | CASSVPDFFNSPLHF | TGCGCCAGCAGCGTCCCGGACTTTTTCAATTCACCCCTCCACTTT
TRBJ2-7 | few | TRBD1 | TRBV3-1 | CASSPDLGQDREQYF | TGTGCCAGCAGCCCGGATCTTGGACAGGACAGGGAGCAGTACTTC
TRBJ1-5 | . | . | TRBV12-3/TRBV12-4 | CASSLAPNQPQHF | TGTGCCAGCAGTTTAGCGCCTAATCAGCCCCAGCATTTT
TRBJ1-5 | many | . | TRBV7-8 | CASSTRASNQPQHF | TGTGCCAGCAGCACCCGGGCCTCTAATCAGCCCCAGCATTTT
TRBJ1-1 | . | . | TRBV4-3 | CASSRSQGSSFSYTEAFF | TGCGCCAGCAGCCGATCACAGGGCTCTTCCTTTTCTTACACTGAAGCTTTCTTT
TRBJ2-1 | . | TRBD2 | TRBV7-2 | CASSPGRGVSYNEQFF | TGTGCCAGCAGCCCTGGGCGGGGGGTATCCTACAATGAGCAGTTCTTC
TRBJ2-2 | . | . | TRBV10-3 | CAISEGLTGELFF | TGTGCCATCAGTGAAGGCCTCACCGGGGAGCTGTTTTTT
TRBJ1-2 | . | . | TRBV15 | CATSRGGEGNYGYTF | TGTGCCACCAGCAGAGGCGGTGAGGGTAACTATGGCTACACCTTC
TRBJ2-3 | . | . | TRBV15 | CATSSPRETSTDTQYF | TGTGCCACCAGCTCCCCCCGGGAAACTAGCACAGATACGCAGTATTTT
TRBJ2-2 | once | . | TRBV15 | CATSYGRGETGELFF | TGTGCCACCAGTTACGGCAGGGGTGAAACCGGGGAGCTGTTTTTT
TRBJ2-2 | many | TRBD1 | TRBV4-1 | CASSRHRDSNTGELFF | TGCGCCAGCAGCCGGCACCGGGACAGCAACACCGGGGAGCTGTTTTTT
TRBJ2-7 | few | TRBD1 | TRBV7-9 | CASSSGQGPHEQYF | TGTGCCAGCAGCTCCGGACAGGGACCCCACGAGCAGTACTTC
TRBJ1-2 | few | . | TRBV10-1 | CASSEVIKVYGYTF | TGCGCCAGCAGTGAAGTCATCAAAGTCTATGGCTACACCTTC
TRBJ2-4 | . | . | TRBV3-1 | CASSQDSDIQYF | TGTGCCAGCAGCCAAGATTCTGATATTCAGTACTTC
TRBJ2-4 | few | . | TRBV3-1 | CASSQFNSKNIQYF | TGTGCCAGCAGCCAATTTAACTCGAAAAACATTCAGTACTTC
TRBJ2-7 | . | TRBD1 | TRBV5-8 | CASSWTGSSYEQYF | TGTGCCAGCAGCTGGACAGGGTCCTCCTACGAGCAGTACTTC
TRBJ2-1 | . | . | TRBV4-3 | CASSQDQGDNEQFF | TGCGCCAGCAGCCAAGACCAGGGCGACAATGAGCAGTTCTTC
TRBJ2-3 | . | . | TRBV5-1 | CASSLGLPPSDTQYF | TGCGCCAGCAGCTTAGGTCTACCCCCCTCAGATACGCAGTATTTT
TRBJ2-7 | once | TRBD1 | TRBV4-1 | CASSRNGQGVSYEQYF | TGCGCCAGCAGCCGTAACGGACAGGGCGTTTCATACGAGCAGTACTTC
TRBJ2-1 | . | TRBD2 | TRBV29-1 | CSVEGSRGGLYNEQFF | TGCAGCGTTGAAGGTTCGCGGGGGGGCCTTTACAATGAGCAGTTCTTC
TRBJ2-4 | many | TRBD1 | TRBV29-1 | CSVIETGNIQYF | TGCAGCGTAATAGAGACAGGGAACATTCAGTACTTC
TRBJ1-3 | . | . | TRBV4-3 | CASSQDSFSLGNTIYF | TGCGCCAGCAGTCAGGACAGTTTCTCCCTGGGAAACACCATATATTTT
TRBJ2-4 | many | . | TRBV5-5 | CASSLLTAELIVQYF | TGTGCCAGCAGCTTGCTCACAGCCGAGCTTATAGTTCAGTACTTC
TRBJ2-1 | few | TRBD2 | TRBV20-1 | CSAPPTSGSYNEQFF | TGCAGTGCACCTCCGACTAGCGGCTCCTACAATGAGCAGTTCTTC
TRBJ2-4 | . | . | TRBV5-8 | CASSRRQNKNIQYF | TGTGCCAGCAGCCGCCGACAGAACAAAAACATTCAGTACTTC
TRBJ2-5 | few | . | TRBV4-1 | CASSQEDADQETQYF | TGCGCCAGCAGCCAAGAGGACGCAGACCAAGAGACCCAGTACTTC
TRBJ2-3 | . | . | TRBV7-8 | CASSTKLVQYF | TGTGCCAGCAGCACTAAATTAGTGCAGTATTTT
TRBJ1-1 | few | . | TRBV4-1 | CASSQDDQGNTEAFF | TGCGCCAGCAGCCAAGATGACCAAGGGAACACTGAAGCTTTCTTT
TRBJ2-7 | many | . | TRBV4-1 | CASSQVIVAYEQYF | TGCGCCAGCAGCCAAGTTATTGTTGCCTACGAGCAGTACTTC
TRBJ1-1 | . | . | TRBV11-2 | CASSNGGQVNTEAFF | TGTGCCAGCAGCAACGGCGGCCAGGTGAACACTGAAGCTTTCTTT
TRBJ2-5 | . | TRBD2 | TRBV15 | CATSRALAGGNQETQYF | TGTGCCACCAGCAGAGCCCTAGCGGGGGGTAATCAAGAGACCCAGTACTTC
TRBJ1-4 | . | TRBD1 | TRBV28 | CASSWTGDHEKLFF | TGTGCCAGCAGTTGGACAGGGGATCACGAAAAACTGTTTTTT
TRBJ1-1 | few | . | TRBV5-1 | CASSHHDGGTEAFF | TGCGCCAGCAGCCATCACGACGGTGGGACTGAAGCTTTCTTT
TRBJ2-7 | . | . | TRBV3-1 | CASSQDSGVSYEQYF | TGTGCCAGCAGCCAAGATTCAGGGGTCTCCTACGAGCAGTACTTC
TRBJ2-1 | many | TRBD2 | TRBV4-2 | CASSQDPAGGYNEQFF | TGTGCCAGCAGCCAAGATCCAGCGGGGGGGTACAATGAGCAGTTCTTC
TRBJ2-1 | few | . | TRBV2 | CATLKLSNEQFF | TGTGCCACCCTAAAATTAAGCAATGAGCAGTTCTTC
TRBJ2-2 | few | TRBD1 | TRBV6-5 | CASRTLERGRFGELFF | TGTGCCAGCAGGACCCTGGAGAGGGGGCGCTTCGGGGAGCTGTTTTTT
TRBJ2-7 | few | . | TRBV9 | CASSKGAAYEQYF | TGTGCCAGCAGCAAAGGGGCGGCCTACGAGCAGTACTTC
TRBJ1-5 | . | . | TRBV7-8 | CASSRGVGQPQHF | TGTGCCAGCAGCCGGGGCGTCGGGCAGCCCCAGCATTTT
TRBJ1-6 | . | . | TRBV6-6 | CASYPGTLHF | TGTGCCTCATACCCGGGGACCCTCCACTTT
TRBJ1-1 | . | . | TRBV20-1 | CSARDWDYRSTEAFF | TGCAGTGCTAGAGACTGGGACTATAGATCGACTGAAGCTTTCTTT
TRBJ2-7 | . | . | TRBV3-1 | CASSALPGYEQYF | TGTGCCAGCAGCGCACTACCTGGCTACGAGCAGTACTTC
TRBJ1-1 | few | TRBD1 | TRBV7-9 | CASSLVGTGWRNTEAFF | TGTGCCAGCAGCTTAGTCGGGACAGGTTGGAGGAACACTGAAGCTTTCTTT
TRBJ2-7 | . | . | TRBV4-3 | CASSQGSGRSRHEQYF | TGCGCCAGCAGCCAAGGCTCAGGGAGAAGCCGCCACGAGCAGTACTTC
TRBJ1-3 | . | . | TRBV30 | CAWSWGSGNTIYF | TGTGCCTGGAGTTGGGGGTCTGGAAACACCATATATTTT
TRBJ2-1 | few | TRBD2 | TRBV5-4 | CASTSRLAGGDEQFF | TGTGCCAGCACCTCCCGACTAGCGGGGGGGGATGAGCAGTTCTTC